The clone carrying this T cell receptor (beta chain) was seen ten or more times. Unique molecular identifiers were incorporated into the prepared TCRbeta library. TCRdb re-derived calls from the PCR reads in MiXCR, one entry per CDR3 protein. Here the sample spans approximately 400,000 distinct CDR3 sequences, approximately 11% being singletons. The data originate from a study of T-cell reconstitution after alpha-beta-depleted transplantation in children. CDR1 is SGHTA and CDR2 is FQGTGA in the germline V gene. V was pared by 5 bases and J by 12 bases, with 17 bases between. CDR3 length: 13 amino acids.

This sequence originates from a human donor who donated a stem cell graft to a child with acute myeloid leukemia. Sequences were derived from PBMCs from the stem cell graft donor, sampled from the stem cell graft. The chain recombines TRBV7-3 with TRBJ2-1, with D perhaps matching TRBD2 (6 bases). The CDR3 loop reads CASSPNRDSLQFF. CDR3 nucleotide sequence: TGTGCCAGCAGCCCTAACCGGGACTCCCTGCAGTTCTTC.